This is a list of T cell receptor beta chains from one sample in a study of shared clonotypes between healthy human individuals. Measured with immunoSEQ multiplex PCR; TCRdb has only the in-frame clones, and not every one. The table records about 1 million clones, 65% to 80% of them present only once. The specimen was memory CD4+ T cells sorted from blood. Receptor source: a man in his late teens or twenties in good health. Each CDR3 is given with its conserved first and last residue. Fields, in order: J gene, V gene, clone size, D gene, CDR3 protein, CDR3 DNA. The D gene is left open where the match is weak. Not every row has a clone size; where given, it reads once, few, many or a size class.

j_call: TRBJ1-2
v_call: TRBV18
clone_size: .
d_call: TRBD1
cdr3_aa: CASSRDTTTGTGGYTF
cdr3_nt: TGTGCCAGCTCGAGGGACACCACGACAGGGACGGGAGGCTACACCTTC

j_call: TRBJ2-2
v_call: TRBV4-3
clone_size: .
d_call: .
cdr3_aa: CASSPKVAFGVTDTGELFF
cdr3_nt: TGCGCCAGCAGCCCCAAGGTGGCTTTCGGGGTAACGGACACCGGGGAGCTGTTTTTT

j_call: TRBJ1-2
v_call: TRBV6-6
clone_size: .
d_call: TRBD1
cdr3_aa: CASSYRTGEYGYTF
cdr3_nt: TGTGCCAGCAGTTACCGGACAGGGGAATATGGCTACACCTTC

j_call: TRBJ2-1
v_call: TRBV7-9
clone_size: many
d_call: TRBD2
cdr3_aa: CASSSGLAVNEQFF
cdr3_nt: TGTGCCAGCAGCTCCGGACTAGCGGTTAATGAGCAGTTCTTC

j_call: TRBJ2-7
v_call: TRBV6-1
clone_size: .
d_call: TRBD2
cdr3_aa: CASNGLAGFGYEQYF
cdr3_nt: TGTGCCAGCAATGGCCTAGCGGGATTCGGTTACGAGCAGTACTTC

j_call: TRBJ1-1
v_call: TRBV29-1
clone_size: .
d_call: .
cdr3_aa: CSVESSINTEAFF
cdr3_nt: TGCAGCGTTGAAAGCAGTATAAACACTGAAGCTTTCTTT

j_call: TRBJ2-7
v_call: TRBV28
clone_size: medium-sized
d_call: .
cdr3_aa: CASSEGGDYEQYF
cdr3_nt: TGTGCCAGCAGTGAAGGCGGGGACTACGAGCAGTACTTC

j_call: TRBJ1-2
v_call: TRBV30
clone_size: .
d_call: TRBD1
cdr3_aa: CAWSGTATSGYTF
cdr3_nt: TGTGCCTGGTCAGGGACAGCCACGTCGGGCTACACCTTC

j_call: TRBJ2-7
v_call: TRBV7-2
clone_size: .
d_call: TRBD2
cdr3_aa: CASSLASGLAGVEQYF
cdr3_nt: TGTGCCAGCAGCTTAGCCTCGGGACTAGCGGGGGTTGAGCAGTACTTC

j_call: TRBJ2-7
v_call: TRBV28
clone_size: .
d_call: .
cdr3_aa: CASSFTVREQYF
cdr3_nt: TGTGCCAGCAGTTTTACAGTACGCGAGCAGTACTTC

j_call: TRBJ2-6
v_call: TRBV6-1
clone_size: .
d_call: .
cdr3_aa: CASRGGSGANVLTF
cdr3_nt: TGTGCCAGCAGGGGGGGCTCTGGGGCCAACGTCCTGACTTTC

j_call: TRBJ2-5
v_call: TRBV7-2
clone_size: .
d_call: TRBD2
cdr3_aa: CASSLRTSGGSETQYF
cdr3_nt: TGTGCCAGCAGCTTAAGGACTAGCGGGGGGAGTGAGACCCAGTACTTC

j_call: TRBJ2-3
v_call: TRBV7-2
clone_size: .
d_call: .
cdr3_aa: CASSLVSTQYF
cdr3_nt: TGTGCCAGCAGCTTAGTATCTACGCAGTATTTT

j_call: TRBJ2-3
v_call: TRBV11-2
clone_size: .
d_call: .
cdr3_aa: CASSHDSHTDTQYF
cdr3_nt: TGTGCCAGCAGCCACGACAGCCACACAGATACGCAGTATTTT

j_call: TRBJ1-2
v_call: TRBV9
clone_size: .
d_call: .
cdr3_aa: CASSVEGREGYGYTF
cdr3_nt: TGTGCCAGCAGCGTAGAAGGCAGGGAAGGGTATGGCTACACCTTC

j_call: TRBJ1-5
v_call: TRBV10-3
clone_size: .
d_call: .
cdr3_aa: CAISESGDQPQHF
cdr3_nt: TGTGCCATCAGTGAGTCCGGGGATCAGCCCCAGCATTTT

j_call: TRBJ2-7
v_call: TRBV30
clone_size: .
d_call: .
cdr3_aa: CAWSGPGTGSYEQYF
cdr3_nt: TGTGCCTGGAGTGGCCCCGGGACGGGCTCCTACGAGCAGTACTTC

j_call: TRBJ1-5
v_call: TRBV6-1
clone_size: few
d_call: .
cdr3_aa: CASRREHYQPQHF
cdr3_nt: TGTGCCAGCAGGCGGGAACACTATCAGCCCCAGCATTTT

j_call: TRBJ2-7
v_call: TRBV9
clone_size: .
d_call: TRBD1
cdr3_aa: CASSVGGTGSHEQYF
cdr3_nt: TGTGCCAGCAGCGTAGGGGGGACAGGGAGCCACGAGCAGTACTTC

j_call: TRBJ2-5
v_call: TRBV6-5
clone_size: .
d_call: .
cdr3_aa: CASSTGTPRETQYF
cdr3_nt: TGTGCCAGCAGTACCGGGACTCCGAGGGAGACCCAGTACTTC

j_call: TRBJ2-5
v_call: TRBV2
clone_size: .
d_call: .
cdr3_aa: CASSEDGGQRETQYF
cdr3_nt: TGTGCCAGCAGTGAAGATGGGGGGCAGCGGGAGACCCAGTACTTC

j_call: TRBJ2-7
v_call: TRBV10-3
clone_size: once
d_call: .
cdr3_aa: CAGGRDPTYEQYF
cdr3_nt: TGTGCCGGAGGTCGGGATCCCACCTACGAGCAGTACTTC

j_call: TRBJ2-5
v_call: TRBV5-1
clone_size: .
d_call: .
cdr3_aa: CASSLGSGAGETQYF
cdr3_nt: TGCGCCAGCAGCCTGGGGTCGGGAGCCGGTGAGACCCAGTACTTC

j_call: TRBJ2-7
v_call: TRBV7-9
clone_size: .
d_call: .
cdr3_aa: CASSSRGGLSEQYF
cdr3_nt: TGTGCCAGCAGCTCCCGAGGCGGGCTGAGCGAGCAGTACTTC

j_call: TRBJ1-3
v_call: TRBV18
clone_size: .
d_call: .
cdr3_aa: CASSPQGGNTIYF
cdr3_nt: TGTGCCAGCTCACCACAAGGGGGAAACACCATATATTTT

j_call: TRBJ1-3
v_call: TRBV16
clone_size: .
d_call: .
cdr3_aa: CASSRQQQSSGNTIYF
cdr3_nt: TGTGCCAGCAGCCGACAACAGCAGAGCTCTGGAAACACCATATATTTT

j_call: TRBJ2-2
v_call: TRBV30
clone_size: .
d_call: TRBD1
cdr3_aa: CAWSANRGSGTGELFF
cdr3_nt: TGTGCCTGGAGTGCGAACAGGGGATCGGGCACCGGGGAGCTGTTTTTT

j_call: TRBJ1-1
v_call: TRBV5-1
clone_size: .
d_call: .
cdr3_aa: CASSLEGWATEAFF
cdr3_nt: TGCGCCAGCAGCTTGGAGGGGTGGGCCACTGAAGCTTTCTTT

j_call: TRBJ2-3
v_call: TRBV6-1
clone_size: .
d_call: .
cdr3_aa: CATLSPGTDTQYF
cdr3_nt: TGTGCCACCTTAAGTCCAGGCACAGATACGCAGTATTTT

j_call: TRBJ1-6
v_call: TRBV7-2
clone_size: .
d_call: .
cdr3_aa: CASSSDSRYSPLHF
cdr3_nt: TGTGCCAGCAGCTCGGACAGTAGATACTCACCCCTCCACTTT

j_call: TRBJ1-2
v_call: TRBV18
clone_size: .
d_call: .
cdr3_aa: CASSPTTENYGYTF
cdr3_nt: TGTGCCAGCTCGCCTACGACAGAGAACTATGGCTACACCTTC

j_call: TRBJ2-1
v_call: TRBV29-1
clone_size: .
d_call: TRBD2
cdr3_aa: CSSGLAANEQFF
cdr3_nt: TGCAGCTCGGGACTAGCGGCCAATGAGCAGTTCTTC

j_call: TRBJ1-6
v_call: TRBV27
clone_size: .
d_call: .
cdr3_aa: CASSLRGNNSPLHF
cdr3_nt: TGTGCCAGCAGTTTGCGGGGGAACAATTCACCCCTCCACTTT

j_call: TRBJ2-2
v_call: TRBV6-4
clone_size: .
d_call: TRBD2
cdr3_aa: CASSQTSVGGELFF
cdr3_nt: TGTGCCAGCAGCCAGACTAGCGTGGGCGGGGAGCTGTTTTTT

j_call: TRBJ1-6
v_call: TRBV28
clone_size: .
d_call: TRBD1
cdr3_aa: CASSTSQTGHGLHF
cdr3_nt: TGTGCCAGCAGTACTTCCCAGACAGGGCACGGCCTCCACTTT

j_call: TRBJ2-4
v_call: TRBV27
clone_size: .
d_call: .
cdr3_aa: CASSIRGKGDIQYF
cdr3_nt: TGTGCCAGCAGTATAAGGGGGAAGGGAGACATTCAGTACTTC

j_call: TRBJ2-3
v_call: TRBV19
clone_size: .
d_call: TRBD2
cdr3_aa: CASSPSGGDTQYF
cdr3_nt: TGTGCCAGTAGTCCTAGCGGGGGCGATACGCAGTATTTT

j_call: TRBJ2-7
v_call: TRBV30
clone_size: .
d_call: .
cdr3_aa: CAWTSPDMPYEQYF
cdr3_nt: TGTGCCTGGACCTCCCCGGACATGCCCTACGAGCAGTACTTC

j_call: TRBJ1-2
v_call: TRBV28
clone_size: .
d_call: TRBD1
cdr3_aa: CASIHSGRGDYGYTF
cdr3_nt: TGTGCCAGCATCCATAGTGGCAGGGGGGACTATGGCTACACCTTC

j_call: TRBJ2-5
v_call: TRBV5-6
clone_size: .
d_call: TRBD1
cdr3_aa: CASRFSLRTGHQETQYF
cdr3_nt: TGTGCCAGCAGATTTTCACTCCGGACAGGGCACCAAGAGACCCAGTACTTC

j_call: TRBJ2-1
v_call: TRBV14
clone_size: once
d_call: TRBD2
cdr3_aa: CASSQDFSGRAEQFF
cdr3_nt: TGTGCCAGCAGCCAAGATTTCAGCGGGAGAGCTGAGCAGTTCTTC

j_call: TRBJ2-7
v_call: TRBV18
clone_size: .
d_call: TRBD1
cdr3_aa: CASSRLGTGAYEQYF
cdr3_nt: TGTGCCAGCTCACGTTTGGGGACAGGGGCCTACGAGCAGTACTTC

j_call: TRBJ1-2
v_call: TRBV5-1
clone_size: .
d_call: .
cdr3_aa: CASSFGTALNYGYTF
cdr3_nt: TGCGCCAGCAGCTTCGGGACGGCTCTTAACTATGGCTACACCTTC

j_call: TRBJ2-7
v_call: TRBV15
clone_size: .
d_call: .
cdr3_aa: CATRRQTNSYEQYF
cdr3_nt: TGTGCCACGAGGCGACAGACCAATTCCTACGAGCAGTACTTC

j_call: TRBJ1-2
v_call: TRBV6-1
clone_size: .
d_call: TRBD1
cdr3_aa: CASSGGTGNGYTF
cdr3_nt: TGTGCCAGCAGTGGGGGGACAGGGAACGGCTACACCTTC

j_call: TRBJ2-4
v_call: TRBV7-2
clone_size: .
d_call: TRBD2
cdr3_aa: CASSLLAGGVGIQYF
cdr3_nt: TGTGCCAGCAGCTTGCTGGCGGGAGGTGTCGGCATTCAGTACTTC